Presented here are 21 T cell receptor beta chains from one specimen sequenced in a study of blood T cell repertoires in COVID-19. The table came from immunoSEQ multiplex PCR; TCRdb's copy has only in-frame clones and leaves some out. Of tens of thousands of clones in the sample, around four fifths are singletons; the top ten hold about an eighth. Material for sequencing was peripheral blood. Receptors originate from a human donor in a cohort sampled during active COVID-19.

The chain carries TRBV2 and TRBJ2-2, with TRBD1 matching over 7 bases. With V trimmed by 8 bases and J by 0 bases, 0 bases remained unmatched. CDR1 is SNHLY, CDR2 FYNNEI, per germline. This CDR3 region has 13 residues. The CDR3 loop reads CASGTANTGELFF. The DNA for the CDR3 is TGTGCCAGCGGGACAGCGAACACCGGGGAGCTGTTTTTT. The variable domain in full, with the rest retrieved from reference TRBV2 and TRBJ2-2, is EPEVTQTPSHQVTQMGQEVILRCVPISNHLYFYWYRQILGQKVEFLVSFYNNEISEKSEIFDDQFSVERPDGSNFTLKIRSTKLEDSAMYFCASGTANTGELFFGEGSRLTVL.

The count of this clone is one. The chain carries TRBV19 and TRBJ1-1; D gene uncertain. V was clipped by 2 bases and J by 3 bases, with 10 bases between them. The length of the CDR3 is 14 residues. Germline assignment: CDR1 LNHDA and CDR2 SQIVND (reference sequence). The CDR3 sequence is CASSILGRYTEAFF. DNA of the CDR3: TGTGCCAGTAGTATACTGGGCAGGTACACTGAAGCTTTCTTT.

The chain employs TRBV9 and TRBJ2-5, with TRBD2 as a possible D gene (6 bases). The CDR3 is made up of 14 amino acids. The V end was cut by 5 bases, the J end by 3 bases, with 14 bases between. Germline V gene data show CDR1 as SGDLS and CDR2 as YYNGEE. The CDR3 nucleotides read TGTGCCAGCAGTCGTGGAGGGTGGGAAGAGACCCAGTACTTC. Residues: CASSRGGWEETQYF.

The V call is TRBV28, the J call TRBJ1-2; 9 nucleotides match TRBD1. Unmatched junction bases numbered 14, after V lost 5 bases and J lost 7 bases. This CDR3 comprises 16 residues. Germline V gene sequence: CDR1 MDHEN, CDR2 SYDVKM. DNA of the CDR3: TGTGCCAGCAGTACACAGGGGGCTCTAGGGATAGGTGGCTACACCTTC. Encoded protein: CASSTQGALGIGGYTF.

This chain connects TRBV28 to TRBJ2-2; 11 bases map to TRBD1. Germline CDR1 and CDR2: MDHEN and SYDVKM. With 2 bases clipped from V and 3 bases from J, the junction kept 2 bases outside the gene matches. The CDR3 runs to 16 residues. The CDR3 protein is CASSLRDRGYTGELFF. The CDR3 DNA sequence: TGTGCCAGCAGTTTAAGGGACAGGGGGTACACCGGGGAGCTGTTTTTT.

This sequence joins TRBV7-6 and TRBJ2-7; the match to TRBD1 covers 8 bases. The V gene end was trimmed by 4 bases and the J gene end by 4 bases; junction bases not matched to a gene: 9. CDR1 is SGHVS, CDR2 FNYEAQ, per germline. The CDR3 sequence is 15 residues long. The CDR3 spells CASSSRDRPSYEQYF. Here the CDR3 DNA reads TGTGCCAGCAGCTCTCGGGACAGGCCCTCGTACGAGCAGTACTTC.

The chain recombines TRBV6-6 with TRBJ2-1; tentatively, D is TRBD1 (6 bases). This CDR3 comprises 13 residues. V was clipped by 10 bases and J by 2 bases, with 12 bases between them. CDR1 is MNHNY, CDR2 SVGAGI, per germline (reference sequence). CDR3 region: CATEGTTYNEQFF. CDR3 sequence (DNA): TGTGCCACAGAAGGGACAACCTACAATGAGCAGTTCTTC.

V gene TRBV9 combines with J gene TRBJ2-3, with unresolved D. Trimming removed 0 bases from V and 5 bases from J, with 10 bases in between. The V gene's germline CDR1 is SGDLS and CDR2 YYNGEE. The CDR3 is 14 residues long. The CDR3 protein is CASSVGRLEDTQYF. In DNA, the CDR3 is TGTGCCAGCAGCGTAGGCCGGTTAGAAGATACGCAGTATTTT.

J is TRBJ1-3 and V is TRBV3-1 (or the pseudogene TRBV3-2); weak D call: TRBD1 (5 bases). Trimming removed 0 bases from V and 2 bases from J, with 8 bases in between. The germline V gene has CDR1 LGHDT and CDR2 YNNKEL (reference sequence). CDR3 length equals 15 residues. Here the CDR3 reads CASSQEGTPGNTIYF. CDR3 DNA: TGTGCCAGCAGCCAAGAGGGGACTCCTGGAAACACCATATATTTT.

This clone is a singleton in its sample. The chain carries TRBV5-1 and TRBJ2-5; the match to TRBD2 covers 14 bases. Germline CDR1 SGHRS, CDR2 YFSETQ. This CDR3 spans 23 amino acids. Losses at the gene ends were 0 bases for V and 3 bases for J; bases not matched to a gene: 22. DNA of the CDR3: TGCGCCAGCAGCTTGGGGCGGTGGACTAGCGGGGGGTTCGCCACCGGGAAGGAAGAGACCCAGTACTTC. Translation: CASSLGRWTSGGFATGKEETQYF.

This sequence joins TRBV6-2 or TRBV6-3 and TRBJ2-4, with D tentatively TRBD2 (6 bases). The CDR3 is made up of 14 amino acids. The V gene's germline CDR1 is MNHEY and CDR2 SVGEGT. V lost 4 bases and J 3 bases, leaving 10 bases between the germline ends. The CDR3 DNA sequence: TGTGCCAGCAGTTCCCCGGGAGACAAAAACATTCAGTACTTC. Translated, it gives CASSSPGDKNIQYF.

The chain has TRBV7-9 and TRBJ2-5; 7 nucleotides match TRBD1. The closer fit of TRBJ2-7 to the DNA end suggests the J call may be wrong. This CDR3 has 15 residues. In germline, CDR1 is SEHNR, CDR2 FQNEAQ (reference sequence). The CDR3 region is CASSAPGQRTYEQYF. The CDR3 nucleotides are TGTGCCAGCAGCGCACCGGGACAGAGAACCTACGAGCAGTACTTC.

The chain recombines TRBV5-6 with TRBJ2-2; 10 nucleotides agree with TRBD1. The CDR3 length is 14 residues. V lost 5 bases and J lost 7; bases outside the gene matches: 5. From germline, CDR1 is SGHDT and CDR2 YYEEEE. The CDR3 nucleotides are TGTGCCAGCAGGGGACAGGGGCCAGACGGGGAGCTGTTTTTT. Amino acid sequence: CASRGQGPDGELFF.

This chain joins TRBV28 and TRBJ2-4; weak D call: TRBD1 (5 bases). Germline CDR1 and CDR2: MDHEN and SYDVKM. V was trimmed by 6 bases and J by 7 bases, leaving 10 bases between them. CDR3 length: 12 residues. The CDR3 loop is CASSRVVNIQYF. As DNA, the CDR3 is TGTGCCAGCAGCAGGGTCGTGAACATTCAGTACTTC.

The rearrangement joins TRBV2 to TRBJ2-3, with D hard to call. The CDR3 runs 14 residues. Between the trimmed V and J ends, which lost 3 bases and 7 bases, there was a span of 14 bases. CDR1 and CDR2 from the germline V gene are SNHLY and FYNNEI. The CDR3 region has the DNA TGTGCCAGCAGTGACACTCTCCCCCGCAATACGCAGTATTTT. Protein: CASSDTLPRNTQYF.

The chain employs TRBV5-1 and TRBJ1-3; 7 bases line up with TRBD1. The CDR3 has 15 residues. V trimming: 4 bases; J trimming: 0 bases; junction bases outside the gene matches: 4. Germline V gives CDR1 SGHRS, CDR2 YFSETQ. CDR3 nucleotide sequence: TGCGCCAGCAGCCCAGGGACAGTCTCTGGAAACACCATATATTTT. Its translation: CASSPGTVSGNTIYF.

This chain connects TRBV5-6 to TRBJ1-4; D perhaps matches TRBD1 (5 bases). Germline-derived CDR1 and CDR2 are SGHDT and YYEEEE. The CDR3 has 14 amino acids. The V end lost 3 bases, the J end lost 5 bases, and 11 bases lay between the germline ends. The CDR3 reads CASSSGLGNEKLFF. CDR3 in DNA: TGTGCCAGCAGCTCGGGACTCGGGAATGAAAAACTGTTTTTT.

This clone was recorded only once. The CDR3 spells CASSPEGQGSYNEQFF. CDR3 DNA sequence: TGCGCCAGCAGCCCGGAAGGACAGGGGTCCTACAATGAGCAGTTCTTC. The chain joins TRBV5-1 to TRBJ2-1, with 9 bases fitting TRBD1. The V gene's germline CDR1 is SGHRS and CDR2 YFSETQ. CDR3 length: 16 residues. V shed 4 bases and J 1 base; nucleotides not matched to a gene: 6.

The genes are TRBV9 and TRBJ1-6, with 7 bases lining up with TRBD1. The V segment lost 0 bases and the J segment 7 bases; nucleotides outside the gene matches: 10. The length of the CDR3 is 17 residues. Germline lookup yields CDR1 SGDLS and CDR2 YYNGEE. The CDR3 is CASSVGPTGVINSPLHF. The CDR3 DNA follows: TGTGCCAGCAGCGTAGGCCCCACAGGGGTAATCAATTCACCCCTCCACTTT.

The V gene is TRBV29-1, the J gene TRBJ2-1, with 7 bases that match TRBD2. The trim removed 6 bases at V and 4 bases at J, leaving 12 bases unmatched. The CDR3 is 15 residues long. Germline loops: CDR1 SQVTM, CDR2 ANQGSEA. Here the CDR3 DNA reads TGCAGCGTCTACCCGGTGGCTAGCGGATACAATGAGCAGTTCTTC. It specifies CSVYPVASGYNEQFF.

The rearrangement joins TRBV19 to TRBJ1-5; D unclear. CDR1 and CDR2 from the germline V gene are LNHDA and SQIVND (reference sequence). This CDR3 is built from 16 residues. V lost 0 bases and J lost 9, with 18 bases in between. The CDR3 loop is CASSIDQMVTGRPQHF. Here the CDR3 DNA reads TGTGCCAGTAGTATAGATCAGATGGTAACGGGGAGGCCCCAGCATTTT.